This TCR beta chain was sequenced during a study of cytomegalovirus exposure and HLA in healthy donors. Study observations and caveats: Cytomegalovirus-associated status was assigned to 150 or so TCR beta chains. As a later analysis revealed, most CMV-associated TCR beta chains appeared HLA-restricted. Most subjects' HLA-A and HLA-B alleles were reportedly predicted from TCR beta sequences.

Germline V gene lookup returns CDR1 MGHDK and CDR2 SYGVNS. This CDR3 region has 11 residues. Deletions cut 11 bases from V and 2 bases from J, with 9 bases between. The PCR made use of 60 Vbeta and 13 Jbeta primers. The table came from immunoSEQ multiplex PCR; TCRdb's copy has only in-frame clones and leaves some out. The sample carries under 150,000 clones, roughly 79% recorded once. A word on this clone: What it binds is not known.

Every donor was a healthy person donating bone marrow. This receptor was obtained from a woman aged 45-65 years in good health and CMV-seronegative. Sequenced input: PBMCs. The V call is TRBV25-1, the J call TRBJ1-1; D remains unclear. The CDR3 bases are TGTGCCTCTTTAGAAAACACTGAAGCTTTCTTT. Protein: CASLENTEAFF. Full variable domain (missing parts from reference TRBV25-1 and TRBJ1-1): EADIYQTPRYLVIGTGKKITLECSQTMGHDKMYWYQQDPGMELHLIHYSYGVNSTEKGDLSSESTVSRIRTEHFPLTLESARPSHTSQYLCASLENTEAFFGQGTRLTVV.